This TCR beta chain appears in the sequencing data of a study of cytomegalovirus exposure and HLA in healthy donors. Study-wide results and caveats: Later analysis placed DRB1 highest and HLA-C lowest in TCR association rates, which differed by HLA locus. Most CMV-associated TCR beta chains were later found to appear HLA-restricted. An observed cluster of highly shared sequence variants was recorded as a likely sequencing artifact. Some TCR beta chains (over 150 of them) were listed as cytomegalovirus-associated.

In its sample, this clone was seen once. Its antigen is not identified. Germline values: CDR1 MNHNY, CDR2 SVGAGI (reference sequence). This CDR3 has 15 amino acids. V was pared by 4 bases and J by 3 bases, with 6 bases of the junction left unmatched. Primers: 60 Vbeta forward and 13 Jbeta reverse. The assay was immunoSEQ multiplex PCR, and TCRdb's table has in-frame clones only and misses some. This sample has around 100,000 clones, with around 84% found just once. The material sequenced was PBMCs. This receptor was taken from a woman between 18 and 29 years old in good health and CMV-seronegative. The chain employs TRBV6-6 and TRBJ2-5; 9 bases are a match to TRBD2. CDR3 DNA: TGTGCCAGCAGTTTAGCGGGAGTTCGAAAAGAGACCCAGTACTTC. Translating it yields CASSLAGVRKETQYF.